This TCR beta chain was sequenced during a study of T-cell reconstitution after alpha-beta-depleted transplantation in children. Unique molecular identifiers were incorporated into the prepared TCRbeta library. TCRdb reanalysed the PCR reads using MiXCR and keeps one entry per CDR3 protein. Of some 640,000 distinct CDR3 sequences listed, 16% are singletons. This clonotype has ten or more counts. CDR3 size: 12 residues. CDR1 and CDR2 (germline): MNHEY, SVGAGI. Between the trimmed V and J ends, which lost 7 bases and 0 bases, there was a span of 7 bases. This TCR derives from a human donor who donated a stem cell graft to a child with acute myeloid leukemia. The sequencing here drew on PBMCs from the stem cell graft donor, taken from the stem cell graft. The chain has TRBV6-5 and TRBJ2-7, with a tentative D call TRBD2 (6 bases). In DNA, the CDR3 is TGTGCCAGCACGGGAGCCTCCTACGAGCAGTACTTC. It yields the protein CASTGASYEQYF.